One and the same sample provided the 2 T cell receptor beta chains below, sequenced in a study of cytomegalovirus exposure and HLA in healthy donors (dated by TCRdb to about 2017). Libraries were built with the immunoSEQ multiplex PCR assay. Entries here come from immuneACCESS through TCRdb and include only in-frame sequences with V and J called. Some clones fail to appear in such tables; in the studies checked, an unresolved V gene covers under half of the shortfall, and the cause of the remainder is unknown. Across this sample there are some 170,000 clones, with around nine tenths seen only once. 1.4% of the sample goes to the ten largest clones. Sample: PBMCs. All receptors come from a woman in her thirties in good health and CMV-seronegative.

The V gene is TRBV7-9, the J gene TRBJ1-1; D is unresolved. V was trimmed by 3 bases and J by 7 bases, leaving 9 bases between them. This CDR3 has 12 amino acids. Germline V gene data show CDR1 as SEHNR and CDR2 as FQNEAQ (reference sequence). The CDR3 bases are TGTGCCAGCAGCTTCTACGAGGGTGAAGCTTTCTTT. Protein: CASSFYEGEAFF.

The chain recombines TRBV18 with TRBJ1-1; 8 bases agree with TRBD1. CDR3 length equals 14 residues. The V segment lost 5 bases and the J segment 5 bases; nucleotides outside the gene matches: 7. Germline V gene lookup returns CDR1 KGHSH and CDR2 LQKENI. The DNA of the CDR3 is TGTGCCAGCTCAATTCAGGGGGCACGGACTGAAGCTTTCTTT. It is translated as CASSIQGARTEAFF.